Given below is one T cell receptor (beta chain) in context. What it binds is not known. Clones were sequenced by immunoSEQ multiplex PCR, and TCRdb holds only the in-frame ones, with some missing. The data show 150,000 to 200,000 clones, under 95% seen once. This sample was taken from a study of T cell responses to AZD1222 COVID-19 vaccine. Broader study findings: White British donors predominated, females outnumbered males, and clonal diversity was possibly underestimated. Sampled repertoires all dated from after the peak T cell response.

V lost 1 base and J 4 bases, leaving 7 bases between the germline ends. Germline assignment: CDR1 LGHNA and CDR2 YSLEER. The CDR3 loop spans 13 amino acids. The source of this sequence is an adult in good health. The chain carries TRBV4-3 and TRBJ1-2, with D hard to call. The sample in question was peripheral blood, obtained on day 0 of AZD1222 vaccination. CDR3 nucleotides: TGCGCCAGCAGCCAAGCGGGCGGCTATGGCTACACCTTC. Translated: CASSQAGGYGYTF.